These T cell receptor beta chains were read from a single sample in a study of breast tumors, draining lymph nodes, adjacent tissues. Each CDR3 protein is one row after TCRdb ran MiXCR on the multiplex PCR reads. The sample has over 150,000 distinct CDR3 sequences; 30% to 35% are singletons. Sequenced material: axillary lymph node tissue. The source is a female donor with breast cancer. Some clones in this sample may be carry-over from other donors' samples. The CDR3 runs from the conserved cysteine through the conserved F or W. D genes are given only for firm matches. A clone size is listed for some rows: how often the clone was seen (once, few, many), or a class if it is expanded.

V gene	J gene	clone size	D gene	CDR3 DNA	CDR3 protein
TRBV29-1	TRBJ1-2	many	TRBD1	TGCAGCGTCGGGACAGGAGCTAACTATGGCTACACCTTC	CSVGTGANYGYTF
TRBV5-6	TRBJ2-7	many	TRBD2	TGTGCCAGCAGTAGACTAGCGGGCTACGAGCAGTACTTC	CASSRLAGYEQYF
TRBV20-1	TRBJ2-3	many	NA	TGCAGTGCCGCTTGGGGACGGGATGGCGGTACGCAGTATTTT	CSAAWGRDGGTQYF
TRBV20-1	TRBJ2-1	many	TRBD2	TGCAGTGCTAGAGGACTAGCGGATGTCTCCTACAATGAGCAGTTCTTC	CSARGLADVSYNEQFF
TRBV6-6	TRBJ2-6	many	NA	TGTGCCAGCAGTTACGGAGGTGGGGCCAACGTCCTGACTTTC	CASSYGGGANVLTF
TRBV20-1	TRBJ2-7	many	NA	TGCAGTGCTAGTGGGGATACGAAGCAGTACTTC	CSASGDTKQYF
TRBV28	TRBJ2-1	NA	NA	TGTGCCAGCAGTTTAAAGGGGCATGAGCAGTTCTTC	CASSLKGHEQFF
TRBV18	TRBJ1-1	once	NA	TGTGCCAGCTCACCACCGGCGGGGACGTATGAAGCTTTCTTT	CASSPPAGTYEAFF
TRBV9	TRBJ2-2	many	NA	TGTGCCAGCAGCGTAGATTGGGGGCCGAAAGCCGGGGAGCTGTTTTTT	CASSVDWGPKAGELFF
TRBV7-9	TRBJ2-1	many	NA	TGTGCCAGCAGCGGCGGAAGCTCCTACAATGAGCAGTTCTTC	CASSGGSSYNEQFF
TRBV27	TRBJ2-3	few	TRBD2	TGTGCCAGCAGTCCTACGACTAGCGGGACTGGCACAGATACGCAGTATTTT	CASSPTTSGTGTDTQYF
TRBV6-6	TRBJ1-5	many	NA	TGTGCCAGCAGTTACTCGGACGGAAGCAATCAGCCCCAGCATTTT	CASSYSDGSNQPQHF
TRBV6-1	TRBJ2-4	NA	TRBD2	TGTGCCAGCAGTGTCCGACTAGCGGGGGGCCCAGGGGGGGCCAAAAACATTCAGTACTTC	CASSVRLAGGPGGAKNIQYF
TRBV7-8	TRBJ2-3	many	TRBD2	TGTGCCAGCAGCGCGACTAGCGGGAGCCCTAGCACAGATACGCAGTATTTT	CASSATSGSPSTDTQYF
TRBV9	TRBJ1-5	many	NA	TGTGCCAGCAGCGTAGGACACCTTAGCAATCAGCCCCAGCATTTT	CASSVGHLSNQPQHF
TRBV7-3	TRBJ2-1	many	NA	TGTGCCAGCAGCTTAGACGGACTTCCAGGCAATGAGCAGTTCTTC	CASSLDGLPGNEQFF
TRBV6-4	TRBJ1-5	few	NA	TGTGCCAGCAGTCACTCGTCCGGGAAGGGCAATCAGCCCCAGCATTTT	CASSHSSGKGNQPQHF
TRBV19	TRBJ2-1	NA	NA	TGTGCCAGTAGCCAACAGAGGGTGAATGAGCAGTTCTTC	CASSQQRVNEQFF
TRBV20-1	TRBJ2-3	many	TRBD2	TGCAGTGCTAGAGGTGTGATAGCGGGTAATACAGATACGCAGTATTTT	CSARGVIAGNTDTQYF
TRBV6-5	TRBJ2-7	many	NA	TGTGCCAGCAGTTATTCGTTTGAGTACGAGCAGTACTTC	CASSYSFEYEQYF
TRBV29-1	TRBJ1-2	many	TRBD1	TGCAGCGTTCCCGCGCCCACACAGGGGGGATATGGCTACACCTTC	CSVPAPTQGGYGYTF
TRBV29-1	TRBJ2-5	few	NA	TGCAGCGGGAGGGCCGGGGAGACCCAGTACTTC	CSGRAGETQYF
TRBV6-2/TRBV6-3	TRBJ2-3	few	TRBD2	TGTGCCAGCAGTCACGGGGGCGTAGCGGGGCGAGATACGCAGTATTTT	CASSHGGVAGRDTQYF
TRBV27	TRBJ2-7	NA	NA	TGTGCCAGCAGTGGCAACTCCTACGAGCAGTACTTC	CASSGNSYEQYF
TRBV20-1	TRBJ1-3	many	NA	TGCAGTGCTACTTGGGACTCTGGAAACACCATATATTTT	CSATWDSGNTIYF
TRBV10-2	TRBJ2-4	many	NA	TGCGCCAGCAGTGTCAGGTGGGGTACAGCCAAAAACATTCAGTACTTC	CASSVRWGTAKNIQYF
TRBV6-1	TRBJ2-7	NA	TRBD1	TGTGCCAGCAGTGCGGACACAGGGGCCGAGCAGTACTTC	CASSADTGAEQYF
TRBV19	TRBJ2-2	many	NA	TGTGCCAGTAGTATTCGCAGGAACACCGGGGAGCTGTTTTTT	CASSIRRNTGELFF
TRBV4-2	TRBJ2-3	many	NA	TGTGCCAGCAGCCAAGGGACGTTGACAGATACGCAGTATTTT	CASSQGTLTDTQYF
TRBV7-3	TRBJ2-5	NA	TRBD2	TGTGCCAGCAGGCCCGGACGCGGGAGTACGGAGACCCAGTACTTC	CASRPGRGSTETQYF
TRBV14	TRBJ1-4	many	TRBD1	TGTGCCAGCAGCCTTTTCGGGTTGAGACAGGGGGGAGAAAAACTGTTTTTT	CASSLFGLRQGGEKLFF
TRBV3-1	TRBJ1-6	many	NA	TGTGCCAGCAGCCAAGATTGGGCGGCCTATAATTCACCCCTCCACTTT	CASSQDWAAYNSPLHF
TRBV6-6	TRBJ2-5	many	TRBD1	TGTGCCAGCAGTCCAGGGGGCCCCTTCCAAGAGACCCAGTACTTC	CASSPGGPFQETQYF
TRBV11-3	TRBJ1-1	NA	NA	TGTGCCAGCAGCTTCAACTTCGCTGAAGCTTTCTTT	CASSFNFAEAFF
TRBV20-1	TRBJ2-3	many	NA	TGCAGTGCTAGGTTTGGGGGCACAGATACGCAGTATTTT	CSARFGGTDTQYF
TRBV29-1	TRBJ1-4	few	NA	TGCAGCGTTGGGACCGGGGGCTCGACTAATGAAAAACTGTTTTTT	CSVGTGGSTNEKLFF
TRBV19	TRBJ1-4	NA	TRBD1	TGTGCCAGTAGTATGTGGGGACAGGGTCGAGCTAATGAAAAACTGTTTTTT	CASSMWGQGRANEKLFF
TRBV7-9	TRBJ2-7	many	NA	TGTGCCAGCAGCTCTAACATCTACGAGCAGTACTTC	CASSSNIYEQYF
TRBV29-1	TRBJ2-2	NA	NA	TGCAGCGGCGGAGGGAGCCCGACTTTAAGCGGGGAGCTGTTTTTT	CSGGGSPTLSGELFF
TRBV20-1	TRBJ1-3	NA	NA	TGCAGTGCTAGAAACACCATATATTTT	CSARNTIYF
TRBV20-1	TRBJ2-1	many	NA	TGCAGTGCTAGAGAACCGGGACTCGCTACCAATGAGCAGTTCTTC	CSAREPGLATNEQFF
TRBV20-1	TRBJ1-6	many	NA	TGCAGTGCTAGAGAATACCAGGACCGTTATAGGAACTATAATTCACCCCTCCACTTT	CSAREYQDRYRNYNSPLHF
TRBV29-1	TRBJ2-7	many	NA	TGCAGCGTTCGGCAGGCGGCCTACGAGCAGTACTTC	CSVRQAAYEQYF
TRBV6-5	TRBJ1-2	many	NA	TGTGCCAGCAGTTCATCTCAGGGGAGATATGGCTACACCTTC	CASSSSQGRYGYTF